The T cell receptor (beta chain) under discussion was sequenced for a study of breast tumors, draining lymph nodes, adjacent tissues. Study-level findings and limits: Most tumor T cells seemingly derive from lymph node, then expand in tumor. Luminal-like breast cancer showed significantly higher tumor–nontumor repertoire similarity than basal-like. Compared with lymph nodes, tumors were less diverse; compared with nontumor tissue, more. The lymph node origin of tumor T cells was framed as consistent with a hypothesis, not demonstrated.

The CDR3 totals 16 residues. Germline CDR1 reads SGHNT; CDR2 reads YYREEE (reference sequence). V shed 4 bases and J shed 1 base, with 17 bases lying between them. TCRdb reprocessed the multiplex PCR reads via MiXCR and lists one record per CDR3 protein. Of 150,000 to 200,000 distinct CDR3 sequences listed, around 33% are singletons. Of note for this clonotype: Its antigen is not known.

Samples came from axillary lymph nodes draining the breast cancer. The V gene is TRBV5-4, the J gene TRBJ1-1; perhaps TRBD1 as D (5 bases). This receptor was obtained from a female donor with breast cancer. Some clones in this sample may be carry-over from other donors' samples. Input material: axillary lymph node tissue. The CDR3 loop is CASSGTPNRRNTEAFF. The DNA of the CDR3 is TGTGCCAGCAGCGGGACTCCCAACCGGCGGAACACTGAAGCTTTCTTT.